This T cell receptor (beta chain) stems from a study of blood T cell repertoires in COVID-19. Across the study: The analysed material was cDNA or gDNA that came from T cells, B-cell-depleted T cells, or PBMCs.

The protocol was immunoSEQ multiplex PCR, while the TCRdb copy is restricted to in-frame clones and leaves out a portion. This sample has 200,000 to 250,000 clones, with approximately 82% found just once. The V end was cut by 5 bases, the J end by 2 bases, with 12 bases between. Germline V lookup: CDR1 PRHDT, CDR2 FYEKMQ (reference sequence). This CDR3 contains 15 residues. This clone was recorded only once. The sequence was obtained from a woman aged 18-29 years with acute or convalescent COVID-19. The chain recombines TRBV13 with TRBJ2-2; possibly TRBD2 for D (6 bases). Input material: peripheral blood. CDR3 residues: CASSPGLANTGELFF. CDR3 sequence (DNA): TGTGCCAGCAGCCCGGGACTCGCTAACACCGGGGAGCTGTTTTTT.